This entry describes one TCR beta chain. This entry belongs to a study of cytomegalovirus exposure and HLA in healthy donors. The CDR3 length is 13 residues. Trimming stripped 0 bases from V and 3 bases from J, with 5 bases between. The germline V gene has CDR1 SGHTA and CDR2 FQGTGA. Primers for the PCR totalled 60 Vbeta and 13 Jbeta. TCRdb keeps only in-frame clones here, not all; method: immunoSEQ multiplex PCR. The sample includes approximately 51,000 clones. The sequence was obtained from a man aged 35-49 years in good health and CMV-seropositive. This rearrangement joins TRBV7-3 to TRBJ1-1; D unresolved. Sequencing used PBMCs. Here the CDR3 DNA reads TGTGCCAGCAGCTTAACAGAGTACACTGAAGCTTTCTTT. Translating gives CASSLTEYTEAFF.